This T cell receptor beta chain was recovered during a study of T-cell reconstitution after alpha-beta-depleted transplantation in children. The CDR3 is 16 amino acids. V was trimmed by 0 bases and J by 1 base, leaving 15 bases between them. Germline loops: CDR1 DFQATT, CDR2 SNEGSKA (reference sequence). As it was prepared, the TCRbeta library received unique molecular identifiers. TCRdb re-called the PCR reads with MiXCR, one entry per CDR3 protein. The table lists 350,000 to 500,000 distinct CDR3 sequences, over 40% of them singletons. This TCR came from a girl aged 2 to 9 with aplastic anemia, due to receive a stem cell transplant. The sample was PBMCs, taken before TCRalphabeta/CD19-depleted stem cell transplant. V is TRBV20-1 and J is TRBJ1-1; no firm D call. The CDR3 spells CSARDLAGSGNTEAFF. DNA for the CDR3: TGCAGTGCTAGAGATTTGGCAGGCAGTGGGAACACTGAAGCTTTCTTT.